This T cell receptor (beta chain) was recorded in a study of OX40 agonist ivuxolimab in advanced cancers. Study details: Among those enrolled, mean age was approximately 60 years (range about 23 to 79) and 70% to 85% were male. Of the participants, approximately 44% had some prior anti-PD-1, anti-PD-L1 or anti-CTLA-4 therapy, which was allowed. Partial responses were recorded for three patients, including one with hepatocellular carcinoma and two with cutaneous melanoma.

As for this clone: What it recognizes is unknown.

Germline-derived CDR1 and CDR2 are LNHNV and YYDKDF (reference sequence). This CDR3 has 14 amino acids. Trimming left V 1 base short and J 5 bases short, with 11 bases between. Libraries were prepared by immunoSEQ multiplex PCR; TCRdb keeps only in-frame clonotypes and omits some of them. The data hold about 95,000 clones, with more than 85% observed a single time. Study observations and caveats: CD4+ and CD8+ blood T cells expanded clonally by week 6 at 0.1 to 3.0 mg/kg.

The chain is built from TRBV15 and TRBJ2-5, with D perhaps given as TRBD1 or TRBD2 (6 bases each). Specimen: CD4+ or CD8+ T cells sorted from blood, collected in a trial of the OX40 agonist ivuxolimab. This receptor was taken from an adult with an advanced solid tumor such as melanoma, head and neck, liver or kidney cancer. The CDR3 loop reads CATSRAGGAETQYF. For the CDR3, the DNA is TGTGCCACCAGCAGAGCCGGGGGCGCGGAGACCCAGTACTTC.